Below, 14 T cell receptor beta chains from the same sample are listed, as sequenced in a study of CD8 T cells in ankylosing spondylitis (TCRdb year 2017). Library construction relied on 5' RACE. The sample was run on an Illumina HiSeq 2500. In TCRdb, the public reads were trimmed at Q25 with fastp and aligned with MiXCR, with productive beta chains retained. When rows share a CDR3 protein, they turn into one entry using the most common DNA and genes. The sample table records about 140,000 distinct CDR3 sequences; approximately 7.3% of these occur just once. Of the sample, roughly 12% falls within the top ten clones. Sequencing was carried out using blood, either unsorted or a sorted T cell fraction (not recorded which). The source of these receptors is a female donor with ankylosing spondylitis or in good health (not recorded which).

This clonotype was counted ten times or more. The gene calls are TRBV6-2 or TRBV6-3 and TRBJ2-2; 7 nucleotides line up with TRBD1. The junction had 6 bases not matched to a gene; V was cut back by 4 bases and J by 1 base. This CDR3 contains 16 residues. The germline V gene encodes CDR1 MNHEY and CDR2 SVGEGT. The CDR3 nucleotides are TGTGCCAGCAGTTTAGTATGGACAGGGAACACCGGGGAGCTGTTTTTT. Translating gives CASSLVWTGNTGELFF.

CDR3 sequence (DNA): TGTGCCAGCAGCTTAACGGCGGTACAAGAGACCCAGTACTTC. Its protein is CASSLTAVQETQYF. The chain has TRBV7-9 and TRBJ2-5; no definite D call. Trimming pared 2 bases from V and 2 bases from J, leaving 9 bases between. This CDR3 contains 14 residues. Germline V gene sequence: CDR1 SEHNR, CDR2 FQNEAQ (reference sequence). The full variable domain, in which reference TRBV7-9 and TRBJ2-5 provide the parts outside the CDR3, is DTGVSQNPRHKITKRGQNVTFRCDPISEHNRLYWYRQTLGQGPEFLTYFQNEAQLEKSRLLSDRFSAERPKGSFSTLEIQRTEQGDSAMYLCASSLTAVQETQYFGPGTRLLVL.

This clonotype appeared many times. The V and J genes are TRBV9 and TRBJ2-2, with D maybe TRBD1 (6 bases). Trimming took 6 bases from V and 3 from J, leaving 15 bases between them. The germline V gene encodes CDR1 SGDLS and CDR2 YYNGEE. The CDR3 has 15 amino acids. CDR3 in amino acids: CASTHRDSYTGELFF. Written as DNA, the CDR3 is TGTGCCAGCACCCACAGGGATTCATACACCGGGGAGCTGTTTTTT.

At least ten counts were recorded for this clonotype. The chain employs TRBV4-3 and TRBJ2-7; possible D gene TRBD2, 6 bases. V lost 4 bases, J lost 0 bases, and 10 bases lay in between. CDR1 is LGHNA and CDR2 is YSLEER in the germline V gene. The CDR3 consists of 14 residues. This chain's CDR3 is CASSPGTHSYEQYF. The CDR3 nucleotides are TGCGCCAGCAGCCCCGGGACTCACTCCTACGAGCAGTACTTC.

There are many counts of this clonotype. The chain has TRBV6-1 and TRBJ2-7, with D unclear. Trimming cost V 6 bases and J 6 bases, with 18 bases left between them. Germline values: CDR1 MNHNS, CDR2 SASEGT. There are 14 residues in the CDR3. CDR3 coding DNA: TGTGCCAGCAGCCGTAAGGGTCTCCCAGCCGAGCAGTACTTC. The encoded protein is CASSRKGLPAEQYF.

This clonotype came up many times. The chain couples TRBV6-1 to TRBJ1-5, with TRBD1 matching 10 bases. The trim removed 4 bases at V and 7 bases at J, leaving 7 bases unmatched. CDR1 is MNHNS, CDR2 SASEGT, per germline. The CDR3 is 15 amino acids. The CDR3 sequence is CASSGETGGRQPQHF. Written as DNA, the CDR3 is TGTGCCAGCAGTGGCGAGACAGGGGGCAGGCAGCCCCAGCATTTT.

This clonotype appeared many times. V gene TRBV12-3 or TRBV12-4 combines with J gene TRBJ1-2; D unresolved. This CDR3 region has 13 residues. V was pared by 3 bases and J by 6 bases, with 11 bases between. CDR3 in DNA: TGTGCCAGCAGTTTCAAAGAGGCTAATGGCTACACCTTC. As protein: CASSFKEANGYTF.

V gene TRBV30 combines with J gene TRBJ2-5; possibly TRBD1 or TRBD2 for D (6 bases each). Between the trimmed V and J ends, which lost 7 bases and 4 bases, there was a span of 16 bases. The CDR3 length is 13 residues. The germline V gene has CDR1 GTSNPN and CDR2 SVGIG (reference sequence). This chain's CDR3 is CASHNGGPETQYF. The DNA of the CDR3 is TGTGCCTCACATAACGGGGGCCCAGAGACCCAGTACTTC.

This clonotype was seen at least ten times. The chain recombines TRBV4-2 with TRBJ2-3, with D perhaps TRBD2 (5 bases). V was cut by 6 bases and J by 0 bases, with 10 bases left in between. The CDR3 totals 14 residues. Germline V CDR1 and CDR2: LGHNA, YNFKEQ. DNA of the CDR3: TGTGCCAGCAGGAGAAGCGGTAGCACAGATACGCAGTATTTT. This gives the protein CASRRSGSTDTQYF.

At least ten counts were recorded for this clonotype. The J gene is TRBJ2-6, the V gene TRBV5-1, with TRBD2 as a possible D gene (5 bases). This CDR3 has 15 residues. V was trimmed by 0 bases and J by 6 bases, leaving 10 bases between them. Germline V gene data show CDR1 as SGHRS and CDR2 as YFSETQ. Written as DNA, the CDR3 is TGCGCCAGCAGCTTGGAAGGGAGCCAGGCCAACGTCCTGACTTTC. Translating it yields CASSLEGSQANVLTF. Full variable domain (remainder filled in from reference TRBV5-1 and TRBJ2-6): KAGVTQTPRYLIKTRGQQVTLSCSPISGHRSVSWYQQTPGQGLQFLFEYFSETQRNKGNFPGRFSGRQFSNSRSEMNVSTLELGDSALYLCASSLEGSQANVLTFGAGSRLTVL.

J is TRBJ1-4 and V is TRBV20-1, with D possibly TRBD1 on 5 matching bases. The CDR3 has 13 amino acids. Germline values: CDR1 DFQATT, CDR2 SNEGSKA (reference sequence). V dropped 2 bases and J dropped 4 bases, with 8 bases sitting between them. CDR3 nucleotides: TGCAGTGCTAGACTAGACAGTAATGAAAAACTGTTTTTT. It is translated as CSARLDSNEKLFF.

This clonotype was found many times. The chain uses TRBV20-1 and TRBJ1-1; D is undetermined. The V end lost 0 bases, the J end lost 0 bases, and 8 bases lay between the germline ends. Germline CDR1 DFQATT, CDR2 SNEGSKA (reference sequence). The CDR3 length is 14 residues. The DNA of the CDR3 is TGCAGTGCTAGAGATATACAGTTGAACACTGAAGCTTTCTTT. Translated: CSARDIQLNTEAFF.

This rearrangement joins TRBV15 to TRBJ1-5; the D is unclear. Per germline, CDR1 LNHNV and CDR2 YYDKDF (reference sequence). The CDR3 covers 15 residues. V was pared by 0 bases and J by 9 bases, with 15 bases between. CDR3 residues: CATSRDTGMRVPQHF. CDR3 nucleotide sequence: TGTGCCACCAGCAGAGATACCGGGATGAGGGTGCCCCAGCATTTT.

This clonotype was seen many times. This chain uses TRBV5-1 with TRBJ1-6; the match to TRBD1 covers 10 bases. CDR1 is SGHRS, CDR2 YFSETQ, per germline. V trimming: 4 bases; J trimming: 6 bases; junction bases outside the gene matches: 7. This CDR3 has 16 amino acids. This CDR3 is CASSTLTGGSNSPLHF. CDR3 in DNA: TGCGCCAGCAGCACACTGACAGGGGGCTCTAATTCACCCCTCCACTTT.